This T cell receptor beta chain was recovered during a study of cytomegalovirus exposure and HLA in healthy donors. Study-wide results and caveats: Later analysis placed DRB1 highest and HLA-C lowest in TCR association rates, which differed by HLA locus.

Trimming stripped 0 bases from V and 6 bases from J, with 7 bases between. There are 12 residues in the CDR3. Germline V gene lookup returns CDR1 SGHRS and CDR2 YFSETQ. The PCR ran on 60 Vbeta and 13 Jbeta primers. This table comes from immunoSEQ multiplex PCR, and its TCRdb copy is limited to in-frame clones, with some not included. The data show over 100,000 clones, less than 90% seen once. Details on this clone: Its antigen is not identified.

The chain is built from TRBV5-1 and TRBJ2-7; no definite D call. The sequence was obtained from a man in his forties in good health and CMV-seronegative. The sequenced sample was PBMCs. In nucleotides, the CDR3 is TGCGCCAGCAGCTTGGGGGCCAGCGAGCAGTACTTC. Protein: CASSLGASEQYF.